This T cell receptor (beta chain) was sequenced in a study of blood T cell repertoires in COVID-19. V dropped 7 bases and J dropped 7 bases, with 16 bases sitting between them. The length of the CDR3 is 13 residues. As processed by the authors: Reference gene primers were amplified, and this amplification served to estimate nucleated cell counts. TCRdb's table, derived via immunoSEQ multiplex PCR, lists solely in-frame clones and lacks some. That table is the source of V, J and clone size, and D and trimming were worked out from the DNA. The table has 200,000 to 250,000 clones, approximately 81% seen once. The table lists this clone with a few counts.

The TCR comes from a woman aged 50 to 60 with acute COVID-19. Sequences were obtained from PBMCs or T cells enriched from blood (not recorded which). The chain joins TRBV12-3 or TRBV12-4 to TRBJ1-2; maybe TRBD1 (5 bases). In nucleotides, the CDR3 is TGTGCCAGCAATGAGGCAGGGATAGGTGGCTACACCTTC. Translating it yields CASNEAGIGGYTF.